Reported below is one TCR delta chain. TCRdb reprocessed the reads using CATT. This sample has roughly 5,100 delta-chain clones; over 30% occur once, and the top ten carry approximately 15%. The sample belongs to a study of gamma-delta chains in newborns, infants, children. In the study overall: Innate gammadelta T cells reportedly expand polyclonally right after birth, driven by microbial exposure, per the title.

Germline-derived CDR1 and CDR2 are TVYSNPD and GDNSRS (reference sequence). CDR3 length: 20 residues. J lost 1 base, V lost 4 bases, and 27 bases had no gene match. The source of this sequence is a child who received the measles vaccine. The V and J genes are TRDV3 and TRDJ1; 7 positions agree with TRDD3. Sequenced: blood. CDR3 loop: CASTFACSPWGDDLTDKLIF. CDR3 DNA sequence: TGTGCCTCCACGTTCGCTTGTTCACCCTGGGGGGATGATCTCACCGATAAACTCATCTTT.